This T cell receptor beta chain was captured in a study of PD-1 blockade in mismatch repair-deficient tumors. Notes on the study in general: After pembrolizumab, tumor-resident clones rose rapidly, then generally contracted before radiologic responses.

With respect to this clone: Antigen: not known.

Data came from immunoSEQ multiplex PCR; TCRdb stores just in-frame clones and leaves some out. The sample yields over 75,000 clones, over 70% seen once. Deletions cut 0 bases from V and 9 bases from J, with 15 bases between. CDR3 length equals 14 residues. CDR1 and CDR2 (germline): GTSNPN, SVGIG (reference sequence). All patients were mismatch repair deficient, assessed by either PCR or immunohistochemistry. TCRs were sequenced from a few patients responding to pembrolizumab. The receptor was derived from an adult with mismatch repair-deficient cancer. This chain joins TRBV30 and TRBJ2-1; D is possibly TRBD2 (5 bases). The sample in question was peripheral blood, obtained 12 weeks after starting pembrolizumab. The CDR3 coding sequence is TGTGCCTGGAGTGTACTGGGGAGCGGCGGTGAGCAGTTCTTC. Translation: CAWSVLGSGGEQFF.